This TCR beta chain was documented in a study of blood T cell repertoires in COVID-19. Method: immunoSEQ multiplex PCR; TCRdb's copy keeps in-frame clones and lacks some. The table has about 200,000 clones, roughly 88% seen once; the top ten hold 15% to 20%. Trimming took off 6 bases at V and 1 base at J, with 22 bases between the two ends. The CDR3 has 18 amino acids. CDR1 and CDR2 from the germline V gene are SGHVS and FNYEAQ. Sequenced material: peripheral blood. The chain couples TRBV7-6 to TRBJ2-1; no clear D. This receptor was obtained from a man aged 50-59 years with COVID-19, enrolled during active disease. The CDR3 here is CASSSIRGGYGSYNEQFF. DNA of the CDR3: TGTGCCAGCAGTTCCATCCGCGGCGGATATGGGTCCTACAATGAGCAGTTCTTC.